The T cell receptor (beta chain) described here comes from a study of T cells in Graves' hyperthyroidism and ophthalmopathy. General study results and limits: Ophthalmopathy, which appeared later, was predicted by the model a median roughly 6.5 months before onset.

This clonotype has ten or more counts. The target antigen is unknown. CDR3 length: 14 residues. V lost 4 bases and J 1 base, leaving 7 bases between the germline ends. The germline CDR1 and CDR2 sequences are LGHDT and YNNKEL (reference sequence). RNA transcripts served as the template for amplifying TCR beta CDR3 regions. RT-PCR in the first round (using the HTBI primer set) targeted the TCR CDR3. TCRdb reprocessed the multiplex PCR reads with MiXCR, giving one entry per CDR3 protein. The sample shows over 350,000 distinct CDR3 sequences, under 20% of them seen only once. The chain has TRBV3-1 and TRBJ2-2; D is unresolved. Sequenced input: blood. The clonotype comes from a man between 18 and 35 years old with Graves' ophthalmopathy. Written as DNA, the CDR3 is TGTGCCAGCAGCCCGAAGGGGAACACCGGGGAGCTGTTTTTT. It translates to CASSPKGNTGELFF. Combining the CDR3 with reference TRBV3-1 and TRBJ2-2 gives the whole variable domain DTAVSQTPKYLVTQMGNDKSIKCEQNLGHDTMYWYKQDSKKFLKIMFSYNNKELIINETVPNRFSPKSPDKAHLNLHINSLELGDSAVYFCASSPKGNTGELFFGEGSRLTVL.